This T cell receptor beta chain appears in the sequencing data of a study of OX40 agonist ivuxolimab in advanced cancers. Study-wide context: The dose-escalation cohort had hepatocellular carcinoma, melanoma, renal cell or head and neck cancer.

Study-level results: Relative to CD4+ cells, CD8+ T cells on average had more expanded clones.

Of note for this clone: Its specificity is unknown.

The repertoire was sequenced with immunoSEQ multiplex PCR; TCRdb's copy has only in-frame clones and lacks some. The sample gives more than 60,000 clones, about 86% of which show up once; 3.5% to 4.5% is in the top ten. Sequencing used CD4+ or CD8+ T cells sorted from blood, obtained in a trial of the OX40 agonist ivuxolimab. This receptor was identified in an adult with an advanced solid tumor such as melanoma, head and neck, liver or kidney cancer.

Here the CDR3 reads CASSQGQGGYTF. The CDR3 region has the DNA TGTGCCAGCAGCCAGGGACAGGGCGGCTACACCTTC. The chain links TRBV7-3 to TRBJ1-2; TRBD1 matches at 9 bases. CDR3 length equals 12 residues. With 5 bases clipped from V and 8 bases from J, the junction kept 3 bases outside the gene matches. CDR1 and CDR2 from the germline V gene are SGHTA and FQGTGA. Looking up the rest from reference TRBV7-3 and TRBJ1-2 gives the full variable domain: GAGVSQTPSNKVTEKGKYVELRCDPISGHTALYWYRQSLGQGPEFLIYFQGTGAADDSGLPNDRFFAVRPEGSVSTLKIQRTERGDSAVYLCASSQGQGGYTFGSGTRLTVV.